The T cell receptor beta chain described here comes from a study of neurological immune-mediated disorders. This clonotype was observed at least ten times. TCRdb redid the calling of the 5' RACE reads with MiXCR, one entry per CDR3 protein. Seen here are tens of thousands of distinct CDR3 sequences, around 16% observed once, and the top ten hold 25% to 35%. The clonotype was recovered from a man aged 70-80 years in good health. Sequences were obtained from PBMCs.

This chain's CDR3 is CASSDKTWGNTIYF. CDR3 DNA: TGTGCCAGTTCCGACAAGACTTGGGGAAACACCATATATTTT. The chain employs TRBV12-3 or TRBV12-4 and TRBJ1-3, with D uncertain. CDR3 size: 14 residues. The V end was cut by 9 bases, the J end by 4 bases, with 16 bases between.